This TCR beta chain appears in the sequencing data of a study of blood T cell repertoires in COVID-19. Across the whole study: Sources were T cells, B-cell-depleted T cells, or PBMCs; the material itself was cDNA or gDNA.

In terms of age and location, participants ranged from roughly 18 to 95 years and lived in about 25 US areas. Self-reported history from a screening survey and questionnaire set each donor's cohort. How the authors handled the data: Nucleated cell counts were estimated from reference gene primer amplification. TCRdb's copy holds only in-frame clones and misses some; the assay was immunoSEQ multiplex PCR. That table is the source of V, J and clone size, and D and trimming were worked out from the DNA. Counted here are around 230,000 clones, around 88% occurring once; the ten biggest clones make up 2.5% to 3.5%. The CDR3 loop spans 11 amino acids. Germline values: CDR1 DFQATT, CDR2 SNEGSKA (reference sequence). V lost 3 bases and J 4 bases, leaving 6 bases between the germline ends.

Sequencing was done on a sample of PBMCs or T cells enriched from blood (not recorded which). The chain has TRBV20-1 and TRBJ1-2; unclear D gene. This clonotype was sampled from a woman aged 40 to 55 with acute COVID-19. The CDR3 sequence is CSASSGYGYTF. In nucleotides, the CDR3 is TGCAGTGCTAGCTCGGGCTATGGCTACACCTTC.